This is a list of T cell receptor beta chains from one sample in a study of T cell changes during pregnancy in multiple sclerosis. Only in-frame clones appear in the TCRdb table, and some are missing; sequencing was by immunoSEQ multiplex PCR. Here the sample spans tens of thousands of clones, about nine tenths being singletons. The input for sequencing was CD8+ T cells from peripheral blood mononuclear cells, taken before pregnancy. These receptor sequences come from a female donor with multiple sclerosis, enrolled in a pregnancy study. CDR3s include the opening cysteine and the closing phenylalanine or tryptophan.

v_gene	j_gene	len	CDR3aa
TRBV7-9	TRBJ1-1	15	CASSLGGQAHTEAFF
TRBV5-1	TRBJ1-1	16	CASRPTGLGADTEAFF
TRBV9	TRBJ1-4	15	CASSVAGATNEKLFF
TRBV27	TRBJ1-1	18	CASRHTFRGMVGDTEAFF
TRBV7-2	TRBJ2-5	16	CASSLPTFTGQETQYF
TRBV7-8	TRBJ1-2	15	CASSPRASPREGYTF
TRBV7-6	TRBJ2-7	15	CASSSLTGRSYEQYF
TRBV7-6	TRBJ1-1	14	CASSFGEQNTEAFF
TRBV28	TRBJ2-7	12	CASSFSRREQYF
TRBV11-3	TRBJ1-1	14	CASSGGQSNTEAFF
TRBV13	TRBJ2-3	17	CASTPGGGRPSTDTQYF
TRBV10-2	TRBJ2-7	16	CASSEMTGTGGYEQYF
TRBV6-4	TRBJ2-2	13	CASSAQDTGELFF
TRBV2	TRBJ1-5	17	CASSEGGRGYSNQPQHF
TRBV9	TRBJ2-5	16	CASSVGLAGLLETQYF